The 21 T cell receptor beta chains given below trace back to one sample, sequenced in a study of T cell changes during pregnancy in multiple sclerosis. TCRdb's table, derived via immunoSEQ multiplex PCR, lists solely in-frame clones and lacks some. This sample has over 35,000 clones; around 94% occur once, and the top ten carry roughly 1.2%. Here the sequenced sample was peripheral blood, taken before pregnancy. These receptors originate from a female donor with multiple sclerosis, enrolled in a pregnancy study.

The CDR3 DNA is TGTGCCAGCAGCTTAGGCACAGGCCAAGAGACCCAGTACTTC. It encodes CASSLGTGQETQYF. J is TRBJ2-5 and V is TRBV7-6; the D gene is possibly TRBD1 (5 bases). The CDR3 length is 14 residues. The ends were cut back, 1 base at V and 1 base at J, with 7 bases in the middle. Germline CDR1 reads SGHVS; CDR2 reads FNYEAQ. Full variable domain (outside the CDR3, taken from reference TRBV7-6 and TRBJ2-5): GAGVSQSPRYKVTKRGQDVALRCDPISGHVSLYWYRQALGQGPEFLTYFNYEAQQDKSGLPNDRFSAERPEGSISTLTIQRTEQRDSAMYRCASSLGTGQETQYFGPGTRLLVL.

The V gene is TRBV14, the J gene TRBJ2-7, with D perhaps TRBD1 (6 bases). The CDR3 runs to 16 residues. Germline V gene lookup returns CDR1 SGHDN and CDR2 FVKESK. V was shortened by 4 bases and J by 2 bases, with 18 bases between the two germline ends. CDR3 nucleotide sequence: TGTGCCAGCAGCCCAGGGGTGGGTACTTATACCTACGAGCAGTACTTC. Its protein product is CASSPGVGTYTYEQYF.

The chain carries TRBV10-1 and TRBJ2-5; D gene unclear. The V end was cut by 0 bases, the J end by 5 bases, with 10 bases between. Germline assignment: CDR1 WNHNN and CDR2 SYGVQD (reference sequence). This CDR3 has 14 amino acids. This CDR3 reads CASSESSAWETQYF. The CDR3 nucleotides read TGCGCCAGCAGTGAGTCCAGCGCGTGGGAGACCCAGTACTTC.

The chain links TRBV6-4 to TRBJ1-1; the D gene is possibly TRBD1 (6 bases). Germline CDR1 MRHNA, CDR2 SNTAGT. V was pared by 3 bases and J by 1 base, with 9 bases between. This CDR3 comprises 14 residues. The DNA of the CDR3 is TGTGCCAGCAGTGAACAGGGCGAGAACACTGAAGCTTTCTTT. This sequence encodes CASSEQGENTEAFF.

The chain recombines TRBV25-1 with TRBJ2-5, with D maybe TRBD1 (5 bases). The J call may be incorrect, as the DNA end agrees better with TRBJ2-7. This CDR3 region has 17 residues. Germline V gene data show CDR1 as MGHDK and CDR2 as SYGVNS. Here the CDR3 reads CASSENRAGFASYEQYF. CDR3 in DNA: TGTGCCAGCAGTGAAAATCGGGCAGGGTTTGCCTCCTACGAGCAGTACTTC.

The rearrangement joins TRBV6-5 to TRBJ2-2, with 10 bases fitting TRBD1. With 6 bases clipped from V and 6 bases from J, the junction kept 4 bases outside the gene matches. CDR1 and CDR2 (germline): MNHEY, SVGAGI. This CDR3 has 14 amino acids. DNA for the CDR3: TGTGCCAGCAGGGGACAGGGGCGTTCCGGGGAGCTGTTTTTT. Amino acids: CASRGQGRSGELFF.

In DNA form, the CDR3 reads TGCGCCAGCAGCCTTCTAGCGGGAGTGGGGGAGACCCAGTACTTC. Translating gives CASSLLAGVGETQYF. The gene calls are TRBV5-1 and TRBJ2-5, with 10 bases identical to TRBD2. The trim removed 4 bases at V and 5 bases at J, leaving 8 bases unmatched. The CDR3 sequence is 15 residues long. From germline, CDR1 is SGHRS and CDR2 YFSETQ.

This rearrangement joins TRBV2 to TRBJ2-5, with a tentative D call TRBD2 (6 bases). Germline lookup yields CDR1 SNHLY and CDR2 FYNNEI. V was shortened by 8 bases and J by 5 bases, with 12 bases between the two germline ends. This CDR3 spans 12 amino acids. The CDR3 is CASWRGGETQYF. The CDR3, as DNA: TGTGCCAGCTGGAGAGGAGGGGAGACCCAGTACTTC. The variable domain in full, completed from reference TRBV2 and TRBJ2-5, reads EPEVTQTPSHQVTQMGQEVILRCVPISNHLYFYWYRQILGQKVEFLVSFYNNEISEKSEIFDDQFSVERPDGSNFTLKIRSTKLEDSAMYFCASWRGGETQYFGPGTRLLVL.

The gene calls are TRBV25-1 and TRBJ1-3, with a possible D match to TRBD1 (6 bases). Trimming took 7 bases from V and 0 from J, leaving 10 bases between them. The germline CDR1 and CDR2 sequences are MGHDK and SYGVNS. This CDR3 is 14 amino acids long. The CDR3 DNA reads TGTGCCAGCACGTCAGGGGACTCTGGAAACACCATATATTTT. It translates to CASTSGDSGNTIYF.

The table lists this clone with a count of one. The rearrangement joins TRBV7-3 to TRBJ2-7, with 8 nucleotides matching TRBD1. Germline loops: CDR1 SGHTA, CDR2 FQGTGA. The V segment lost 5 bases and the J segment 6 bases; nucleotides outside the gene matches: 6. The CDR3 spans 13 residues. The CDR3 DNA follows: TGTGCCAGCAGCCCCGGACAGGGAGCCGAGCAGTACTTC. This gives the protein CASSPGQGAEQYF.

The gene calls are TRBV18 and TRBJ1-3, with 7 bases aligning to TRBD1. The CDR3 totals 15 residues. The trim removed 8 bases at V and 0 bases at J, leaving 7 bases unmatched. Per the germline V gene, CDR1 is KGHSH and CDR2 is LQKENI. In DNA form, the CDR3 reads TGTGCCAGCCAGGGACAGTGGATCTCTGGAAACACCATATATTTT. Protein: CASQGQWISGNTIYF.

The rearrangement links TRBV4-3 to TRBJ2-7; D is perhaps TRBD2 (6 bases). V was trimmed by 0 bases and J by 3 bases, leaving 9 bases between them. The CDR3 loop spans 14 amino acids. Germline V gene data show CDR1 as LGHNA and CDR2 as YSLEER. CDR3 protein: CASSQELGLYEQYF. The DNA of the CDR3 is TGCGCCAGCAGCCAAGAACTGGGACTCTACGAGCAGTACTTC.

The gene calls are TRBV27 and TRBJ1-5, with 9 bases identical to TRBD1. This CDR3 spans 16 amino acids. With 4 bases clipped from V and 0 bases from J, the junction kept 4 bases outside the gene matches. The V gene's germline CDR1 is MNHEY and CDR2 SMNVEV (reference sequence). Here the CDR3 reads CASSSRTGASNQPQHF. The CDR3, as DNA: TGTGCCAGCAGTTCACGGACAGGGGCTAGCAATCAGCCCCAGCATTTT.

The chain joins TRBV5-4 to TRBJ2-5; possibly TRBD2 for D (6 bases). Germline CDR1 SGHNT, CDR2 YYREEE (reference sequence). Trimming removed 0 bases from V and 5 bases from J, with 14 bases in between. The CDR3 contains 15 residues. The CDR3 coding sequence is TGTGCCAGCAGCTTGGGGGGCGCTAGCGAGGAGACCCAGTACTTC. Protein product: CASSLGGASEETQYF. Complete variable domain (other parts from reference TRBV5-4 and TRBJ2-5): ETGVTQSPTHLIKTRGQQVTLRCSSQSGHNTVSWYQQALGQGPQFIFQYYREEENGRGNFPPRFSGLQFPNYSSELNVNALELDDSALYLCASSLGGASEETQYFGPGTRLLVL.

V gene TRBV4-2 combines with J gene TRBJ2-7; maybe TRBD2 (6 bases). CDR1 and CDR2 (germline): LGHNA, YNFKEQ. CDR3 length equals 16 residues. Between the trimmed V and J ends, which lost 1 base and 6 bases, there was a span of 19 bases. CDR3 residues: CASSQVENGRSLEQYF. The CDR3 region has the DNA TGTGCCAGCAGCCAAGTTGAAAACGGGAGAAGCCTCGAGCAGTACTTC.

The V call is TRBV7-6, the J call TRBJ2-7; 9 nucleotides agree with TRBD1. V lost 5 bases and J lost 3; bases outside the gene matches: 5. CDR3 size: 14 residues. Germline loops: CDR1 SGHVS, CDR2 FNYEAQ. The CDR3 region is CASSPGGQGYEQYF. The CDR3 DNA is TGTGCCAGCAGCCCAGGGGGACAGGGCTACGAGCAGTACTTC.

The rearrangement uses TRBV5-1 and TRBJ2-5; TRBD1 matches 9 bases. This CDR3 comprises 18 residues. Germline V gene lookup returns CDR1 SGHRS and CDR2 YFSETQ. Trimming took 0 bases from V and 4 from J; bases not matched to a gene: 13. The CDR3 loop reads CASSLGGSGTGIGETQYF. As DNA, the CDR3 is TGCGCCAGCAGCTTGGGAGGTAGTGGGACAGGGATAGGAGAGACCCAGTACTTC.

The rearrangement joins TRBV7-9 to TRBJ2-7; 8 positions match TRBD2. Germline assignment: CDR1 SEHNR and CDR2 FQNEAQ (reference sequence). After removal of 1 base from V and 7 bases from J, the junction contained 9 bases not matched to a gene. This CDR3 is built from 15 residues. The CDR3 is CASSLGGSGTPEQYF. For the CDR3, the DNA is TGTGCCAGCAGCTTAGGGGGTAGCGGGACCCCTGAGCAGTACTTC.

This sequence joins TRBV19 and TRBJ2-2; D not certain. The CDR3 spans 15 residues. Germline V CDR1 and CDR2: LNHDA, SQIVND (reference sequence). V shed 2 bases and J shed 1 base, with 8 bases lying between them. DNA of the CDR3: TGTGCCAGTAGTATATCACCGGGGAACACCGGGGAGCTGTTTTTT. As protein: CASSISPGNTGELFF.

The rearrangement uses TRBV7-2 and TRBJ2-7; a possible D gene is TRBD2 (6 bases). Trimming stripped 5 bases from V and 2 bases from J, with 10 bases between. This CDR3 spans 13 amino acids. Germline loops: CDR1 SGHTA, CDR2 FQGNSA. CDR3 sequence (DNA): TGTGCCAGCAGCCCTGCGGGGCCCTACGAGCAGTACTTC. This codes for CASSPAGPYEQYF.

V and J are TRBV7-9 and TRBJ2-3; 7 nucleotides match TRBD2. V shed 5 bases, J shed 3 bases, and the junction held 8 bases outside the gene matches. The length of the CDR3 is 15 residues. Germline CDR1 reads SEHNR; CDR2 reads FQNEAQ (reference sequence). The CDR3 DNA reads TGTGCCAGCAGCCGGGGGGTTGATGGGACAGATACGCAGTATTTT. Protein sequence: CASSRGVDGTDTQYF.